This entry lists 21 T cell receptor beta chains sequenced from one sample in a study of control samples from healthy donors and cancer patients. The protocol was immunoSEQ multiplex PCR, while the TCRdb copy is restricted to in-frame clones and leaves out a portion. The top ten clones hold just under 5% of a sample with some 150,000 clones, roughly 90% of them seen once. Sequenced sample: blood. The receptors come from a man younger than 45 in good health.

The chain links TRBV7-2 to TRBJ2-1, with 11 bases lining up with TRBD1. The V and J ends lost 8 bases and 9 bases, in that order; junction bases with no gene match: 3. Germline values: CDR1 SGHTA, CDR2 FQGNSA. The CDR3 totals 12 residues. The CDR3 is CASGQGAAEQFF. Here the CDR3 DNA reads TGTGCCAGCGGACAGGGGGCGGCTGAGCAGTTCTTC.

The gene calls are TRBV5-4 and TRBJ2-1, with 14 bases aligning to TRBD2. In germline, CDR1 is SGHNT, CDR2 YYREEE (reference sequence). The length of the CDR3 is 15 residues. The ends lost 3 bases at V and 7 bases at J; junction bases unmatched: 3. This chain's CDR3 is CASSWRTSGRNEQFF. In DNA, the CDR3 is TGTGCCAGCAGCTGGAGGACTAGCGGGAGGAATGAGCAGTTCTTC.

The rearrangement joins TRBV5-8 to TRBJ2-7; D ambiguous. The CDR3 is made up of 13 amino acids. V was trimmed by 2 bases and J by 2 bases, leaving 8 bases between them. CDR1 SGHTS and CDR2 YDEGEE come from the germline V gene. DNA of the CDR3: TGTGCCAGCAGCTTAAGTGCTCCCTACGAGCAGTACTTC. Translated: CASSLSAPYEQYF.

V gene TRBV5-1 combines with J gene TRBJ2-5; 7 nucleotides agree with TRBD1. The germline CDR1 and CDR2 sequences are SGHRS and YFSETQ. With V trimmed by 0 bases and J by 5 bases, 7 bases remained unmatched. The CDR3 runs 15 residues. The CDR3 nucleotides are TGCGCCAGCAGCTTGGGAGACAGGGATTTCGAGACCCAGTACTTC. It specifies CASSLGDRDFETQYF. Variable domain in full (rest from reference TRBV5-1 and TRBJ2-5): KAGVTQTPRYLIKTRGQQVTLSCSPISGHRSVSWYQQTPGQGLQFLFEYFSETQRNKGNFPGRFSGRQFSNSRSEMNVSTLELGDSALYLCASSLGDRDFETQYFGPGTRLLVL.

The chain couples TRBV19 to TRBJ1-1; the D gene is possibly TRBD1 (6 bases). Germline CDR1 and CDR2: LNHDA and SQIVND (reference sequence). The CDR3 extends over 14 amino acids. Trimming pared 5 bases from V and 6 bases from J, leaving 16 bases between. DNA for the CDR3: TGTGCCAGTAGTCACCGGGGGGGCTTCTCTGAAGCTTTCTTT. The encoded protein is CASSHRGGFSEAFF.

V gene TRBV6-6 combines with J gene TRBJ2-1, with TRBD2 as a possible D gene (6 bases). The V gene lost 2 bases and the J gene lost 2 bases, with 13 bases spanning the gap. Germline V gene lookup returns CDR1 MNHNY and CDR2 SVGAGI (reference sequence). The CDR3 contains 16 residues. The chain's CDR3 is CASSYRRGSTYNEQFF. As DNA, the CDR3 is TGTGCCAGCAGTTACCGGCGGGGCAGTACCTACAATGAGCAGTTCTTC.

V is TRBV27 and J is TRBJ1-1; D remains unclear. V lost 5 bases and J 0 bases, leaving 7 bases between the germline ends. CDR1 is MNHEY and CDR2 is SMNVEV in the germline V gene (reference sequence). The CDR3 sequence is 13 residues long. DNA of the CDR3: TGTGCCAGCAGTAATAACATGAACACTGAAGCTTTCTTT. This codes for CASSNNMNTEAFF.

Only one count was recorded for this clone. For the CDR3, the DNA is TGCGCCAGCAGCCAAGAACTACAGGTCACCTACGAGCAGTACTTC. Amino acid sequence: CASSQELQVTYEQYF. This chain links TRBV4-3 with TRBJ2-7, with D perhaps TRBD1 (5 bases). CDR1 and CDR2 (germline): LGHNA, YSLEER. Trimming removed 0 bases at V and 2 bases at J, with 11 bases between. The CDR3 has 15 amino acids.

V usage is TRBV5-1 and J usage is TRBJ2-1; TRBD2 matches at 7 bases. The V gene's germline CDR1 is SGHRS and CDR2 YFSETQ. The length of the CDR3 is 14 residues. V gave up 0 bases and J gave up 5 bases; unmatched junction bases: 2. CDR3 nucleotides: TGCGCCAGCAGCTTGGCCGGGGGGAACAATGAGCAGTTCTTC. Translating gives CASSLAGGNNEQFF. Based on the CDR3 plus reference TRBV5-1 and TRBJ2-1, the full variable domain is KAGVTQTPRYLIKTRGQQVTLSCSPISGHRSVSWYQQTPGQGLQFLFEYFSETQRNKGNFPGRFSGRQFSNSRSEMNVSTLELGDSALYLCASSLAGGNNEQFFGPGTRLTVL.

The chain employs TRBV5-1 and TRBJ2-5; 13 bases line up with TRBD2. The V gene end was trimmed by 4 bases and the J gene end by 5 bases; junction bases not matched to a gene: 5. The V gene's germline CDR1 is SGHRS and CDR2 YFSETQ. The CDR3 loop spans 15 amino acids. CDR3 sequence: CASSPGLAGQETQYF. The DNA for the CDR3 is TGCGCCAGCAGCCCGGGACTAGCGGGGCAGGAGACCCAGTACTTC.

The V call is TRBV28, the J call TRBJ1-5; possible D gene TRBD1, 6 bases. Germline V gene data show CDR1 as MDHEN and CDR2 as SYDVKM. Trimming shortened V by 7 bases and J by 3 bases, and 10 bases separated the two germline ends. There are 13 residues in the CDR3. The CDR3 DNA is TGTGCCAGCAAACAGGGAAACAATCAGCCCCAGCATTTT. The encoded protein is CASKQGNNQPQHF.

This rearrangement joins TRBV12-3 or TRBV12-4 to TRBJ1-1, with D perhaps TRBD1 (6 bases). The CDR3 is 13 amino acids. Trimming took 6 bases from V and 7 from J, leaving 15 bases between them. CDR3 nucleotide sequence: TGTGCCAGCAGAGCAACAGGGTTGGTTGAAGCTTTCTTT. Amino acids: CASRATGLVEAFF.

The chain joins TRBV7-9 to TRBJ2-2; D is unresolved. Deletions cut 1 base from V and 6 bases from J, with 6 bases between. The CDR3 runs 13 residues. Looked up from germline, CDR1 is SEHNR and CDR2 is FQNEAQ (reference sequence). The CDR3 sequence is CASSLVGAGELFF. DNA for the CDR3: TGTGCCAGCAGCTTAGTTGGGGCCGGGGAGCTGTTTTTT.

The CDR3 sequence: CASSLEAAISGANVLTF. CDR3 nucleotides: TGCGCCAGCAGCTTGGAGGCAGCTATATCTGGGGCCAACGTCCTGACTTTC. This chain connects TRBV5-1 to TRBJ2-6; no clear D. Germline V gene sequence: CDR1 SGHRS, CDR2 YFSETQ. Trimming left V 0 bases short and J 1 base short, with 11 bases between. CDR3 length: 17 residues. The whole variable domain, remainder taken from reference TRBV5-1 and TRBJ2-6, is KAGVTQTPRYLIKTRGQQVTLSCSPISGHRSVSWYQQTPGQGLQFLFEYFSETQRNKGNFPGRFSGRQFSNSRSEMNVSTLELGDSALYLCASSLEAAISGANVLTFGAGSRLTVL.

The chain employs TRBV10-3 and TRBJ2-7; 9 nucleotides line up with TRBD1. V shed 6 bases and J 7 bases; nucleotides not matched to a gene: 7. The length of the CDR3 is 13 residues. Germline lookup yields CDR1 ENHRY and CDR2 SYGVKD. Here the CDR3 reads CAIRGDRVGEQYF. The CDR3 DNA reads TGTGCCATCAGAGGGGACAGGGTTGGGGAGCAGTACTTC.

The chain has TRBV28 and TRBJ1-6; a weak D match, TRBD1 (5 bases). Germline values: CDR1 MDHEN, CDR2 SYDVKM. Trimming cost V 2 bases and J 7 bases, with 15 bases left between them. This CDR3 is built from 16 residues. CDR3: CASSLGRQLGNSPLHF. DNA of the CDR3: TGTGCCAGCAGTTTAGGCAGACAGCTCGGAAATTCACCCCTCCACTTT.

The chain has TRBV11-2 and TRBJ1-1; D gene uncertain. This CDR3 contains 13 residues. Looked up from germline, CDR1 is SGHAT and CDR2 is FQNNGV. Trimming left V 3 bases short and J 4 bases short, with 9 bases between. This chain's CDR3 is CASSFQVSTEAFF. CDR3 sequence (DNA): TGTGCCAGCAGCTTTCAAGTCAGCACTGAAGCTTTCTTT.

The CDR3 is CSSNTVTGHEQFF. The CDR3 bases are TGCAGCTCCAACACAGTGACAGGGCATGAGCAGTTCTTC. The chain combines TRBV29-1 with TRBJ2-1, with 7 bases identical to TRBD1. The CDR3 contains 13 residues. V shed 8 bases, J shed 8 bases, and the junction held 12 bases outside the gene matches. Germline values: CDR1 SQVTM, CDR2 ANQGSEA.

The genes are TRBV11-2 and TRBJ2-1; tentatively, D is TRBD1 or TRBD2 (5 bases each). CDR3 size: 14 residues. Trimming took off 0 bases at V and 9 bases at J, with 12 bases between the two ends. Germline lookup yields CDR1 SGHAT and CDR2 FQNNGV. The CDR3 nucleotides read TGTGCCAGCAGCTTAGATCTTCTGGGGACTGAGCAGTTCTTC. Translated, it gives CASSLDLLGTEQFF. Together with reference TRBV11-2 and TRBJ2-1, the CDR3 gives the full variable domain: EAGVAQSPRYKIIEKRQSVAFWCNPISGHATLYWYQQILGQGPKLLIQFQNNGVVDDSQLPKDRFSAERLKGVDSTLKIQPAKLEDSAVYLCASSLDLLGTEQFFGPGTRLTVL.

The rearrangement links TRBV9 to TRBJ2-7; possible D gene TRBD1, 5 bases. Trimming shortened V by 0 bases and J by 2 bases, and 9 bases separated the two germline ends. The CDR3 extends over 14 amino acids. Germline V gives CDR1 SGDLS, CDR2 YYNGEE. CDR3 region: CASSVGQGAYEQYF. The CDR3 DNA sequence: TGTGCCAGCAGCGTAGGTCAGGGTGCCTACGAGCAGTACTTC.

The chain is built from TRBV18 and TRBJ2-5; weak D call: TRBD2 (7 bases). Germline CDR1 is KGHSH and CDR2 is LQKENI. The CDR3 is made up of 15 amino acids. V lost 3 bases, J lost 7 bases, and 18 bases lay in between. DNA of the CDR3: TGTGCCAGCTCACCCCCAACGGGGGGCCTTTGGACCCAGTACTTC. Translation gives CASSPPTGGLWTQYF.